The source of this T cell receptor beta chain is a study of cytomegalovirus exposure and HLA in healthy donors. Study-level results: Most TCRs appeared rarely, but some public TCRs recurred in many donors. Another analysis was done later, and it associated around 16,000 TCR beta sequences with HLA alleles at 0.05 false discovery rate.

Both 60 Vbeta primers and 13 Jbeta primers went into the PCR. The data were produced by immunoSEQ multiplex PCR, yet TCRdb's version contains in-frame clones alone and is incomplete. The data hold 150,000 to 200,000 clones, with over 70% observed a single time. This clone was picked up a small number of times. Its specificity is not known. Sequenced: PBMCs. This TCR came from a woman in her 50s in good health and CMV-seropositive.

CDR3 bases: TGTGCCAGCAGTTTTTCCAGCGGGGAGTTTTTCGATACGCAGTATTTT. Protein sequence: CASSFSSGEFFDTQYF. The rearrangement links TRBV27 to TRBJ2-3; 7 positions agree with TRBD2. Trimming took 3 bases from V and 6 from J; bases not matched to a gene: 12. CDR1 and CDR2 from the germline V gene are MNHEY and SMNVEV (reference sequence). The CDR3 is 16 amino acids.